This T cell receptor beta chain derives from a study of shared clonotypes between healthy human individuals. The assay was immunoSEQ multiplex PCR, and TCRdb's table has in-frame clones only and misses some. The repertoire consists of around 1.4 million clones, with 98% to 99% occurring once and the leading ten covering 0.36%. Trimming took off 1 base at V and 0 bases at J, with 16 bases between the two ends. Germline assignment: CDR1 SEHNR and CDR2 FQNEAQ (reference sequence). This CDR3 has 18 residues. The TCR was taken from a man aged 25-45 years in good health. The specimen was naive CD4+ T cells sorted from blood. The subset here: CD45RA+ positively selected. This sequence joins TRBV7-9 and TRBJ2-1; D possibly uses TRBD1 or TRBD2 (5 bases each). This CDR3 is CASSLVGTKNSSYNEQFF. CDR3 coding DNA: TGTGCCAGCAGCTTAGTCGGGACCAAGAATAGCTCCTACAATGAGCAGTTCTTC.